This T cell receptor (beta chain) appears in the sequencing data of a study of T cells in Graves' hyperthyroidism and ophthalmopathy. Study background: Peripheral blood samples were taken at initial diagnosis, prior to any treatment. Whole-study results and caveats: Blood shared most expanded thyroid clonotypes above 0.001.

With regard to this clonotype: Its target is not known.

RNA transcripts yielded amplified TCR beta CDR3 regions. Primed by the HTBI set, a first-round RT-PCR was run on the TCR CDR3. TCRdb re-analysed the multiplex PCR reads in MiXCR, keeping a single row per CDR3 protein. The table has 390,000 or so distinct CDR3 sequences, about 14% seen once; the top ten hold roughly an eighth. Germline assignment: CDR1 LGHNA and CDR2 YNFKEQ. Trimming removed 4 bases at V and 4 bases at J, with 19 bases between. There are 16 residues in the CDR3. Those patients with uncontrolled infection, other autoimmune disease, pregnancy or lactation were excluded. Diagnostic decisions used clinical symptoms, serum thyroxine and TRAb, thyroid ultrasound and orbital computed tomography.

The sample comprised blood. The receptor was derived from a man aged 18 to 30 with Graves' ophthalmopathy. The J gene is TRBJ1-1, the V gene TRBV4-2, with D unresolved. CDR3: CASSPRMDSYFTEAFF. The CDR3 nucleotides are TGTGCCAGCAGCCCTCGGATGGACTCCTATTTCACTGAAGCTTTCTTT.